The 28 T cell receptor beta chains listed next were all sequenced from one sample in a study of CD8 T cells in ankylosing spondylitis. The study, taken as a whole, reports: Characteristic, it appeared, of ankylosing spondylitis blood was a TCR beta motif of about eight highly homologous variants.

Antigen specificity for these receptors is unknown. TCRdb redid the calling of the 5' RACE reads with MiXCR, one entry per CDR3 protein. The table includes 200,000 to 250,000 distinct CDR3 sequences, about 7% detected once. Sequencing was carried out using blood, either unsorted or a sorted T cell fraction (not recorded which). These receptors were obtained from a male donor with ankylosing spondylitis.

This clonotype has ten or more counts. The chain carries TRBV11-2 and TRBJ1-5, with 9 bases aligning to TRBD1. The CDR3 sequence is 18 residues long. J was trimmed by 0 bases and V by 3 bases; bases with no gene match: 9. Per germline, CDR1 SGHAT and CDR2 FQNNGV. The chain's CDR3 is CASSFGQGSSYSNQPQHF. CDR3 bases: TGTGCCAGCAGCTTCGGACAGGGGAGTTCTTATAGCAATCAGCCCCAGCATTTT.

This clonotype has at least ten counts. The V and J genes are TRBV2 and TRBJ2-7; D is possibly TRBD2 (5 bases). Trimming pared 4 bases from V and 5 bases from J, leaving 9 bases between. The CDR3 is 12 residues long. CDR1 and CDR2 from the germline V gene are SNHLY and FYNNEI. The CDR3 DNA sequence: TGTGCCAGCAGTGTACGGCGGGACGAGCAGTACTTC. It translates to CASSVRRDEQYF.

This clonotype was observed many times. The V gene is TRBV20-1, the J gene TRBJ1-1; D unresolved. Germline V CDR1 and CDR2: DFQATT, SNEGSKA (reference sequence). The CDR3 has 17 amino acids. The ends were cut back, 1 base at V and 2 bases at J, with 20 bases in the middle. CDR3 sequence (DNA): TGCAGTGCTAGAGTAGCCGACTCCGCCATGGGAAACACTGAAGCTTTCTTT. Residues: CSARVADSAMGNTEAFF.

Only a few counts were recorded for this clonotype. The chain recombines TRBV2 with TRBJ2-1; TRBD1 agrees at 10 bases. The CDR3 extends over 16 amino acids. The junction had 5 bases not matched to a gene; V was cut back by 0 bases and J by 6 bases. CDR1 is SNHLY, CDR2 FYNNEI, per germline. CDR3 loop: CASSEALRQGANEQFF. Here the CDR3 DNA reads TGTGCCAGCAGTGAAGCGCTGAGACAGGGGGCCAATGAGCAGTTCTTC.

A few counts support this clonotype. The genes are TRBV4-1 and TRBJ2-2; D is unresolved. Trimming took 4 bases from V and 6 from J, leaving 9 bases between them. Germline V gives CDR1 MGHRA, CDR2 YSYEKL. The CDR3 is made up of 13 amino acids. CDR3 region: CASSPRLAGELFF. The CDR3 bases are TGCGCCAGCAGCCCTCGGTTGGCCGGGGAGCTGTTTTTT.

Turning to this clonotype: Just one base apart from a much larger clone, this may be a read error. The chain recombines TRBV11-2 with TRBJ2-3; tentative D call: TRBD2 (5 bases). The CDR3 is 17 amino acids. CDR1 and CDR2 (germline): SGHAT, FQNNGV. Trimming took 3 bases from V and 4 from J, leaving 20 bases between them. CDR3 residues: CASSFRRRGRGADTQYF. The DNA of the CDR3 is TGTGCCAGCAGCTTTCGCAGGAGAGGGCGTGGTGCAGATACGCAGTATTTT.

This clonotype was detected many times. V gene TRBV4-2 combines with J gene TRBJ1-1; D unresolved. The V end lost 2 bases, the J end lost 7 bases, and 11 bases lay between the germline ends. CDR1 is LGHNA and CDR2 is YNFKEQ in the germline V gene. The CDR3 is made up of 13 amino acids. The CDR3 DNA reads as TGTGCCAGCAGCCAACTCGAGGCAATTGAAGCTTTCTTT. Translation: CASSQLEAIEAFF.

This clonotype was counted at least ten times. The chain links TRBV20-1 to TRBJ2-1, with a weak D call TRBD1 (6 bases). Trimming left V 6 bases short and J 7 bases short, with 10 bases between. The CDR3 is 11 residues long. CDR1 and CDR2 (germline): DFQATT, SNEGSKA (reference sequence). The CDR3: CSARQDNEQFF. The CDR3 nucleotides read TGCAGTGCCCGACAGGATAATGAGCAGTTCTTC.

The V and J genes are TRBV28 and TRBJ1-2; no definite D call. Trimming stripped 7 bases from V and 0 bases from J, with 12 bases between. CDR3 length: 14 residues. The germline CDR1 and CDR2 sequences are MDHEN and SYDVKM. The chain's CDR3 is CASNVGRANYGYTF. CDR3 DNA: TGTGCCAGCAACGTCGGACGGGCTAACTATGGCTACACCTTC.

There are many counts of this clonotype. The genes are TRBV7-8 and TRBJ1-5, with D possibly being TRBD1 (5 bases). V dropped 5 bases and J dropped 0 bases, with 14 bases sitting between them. Germline V gene lookup returns CDR1 SGHVS and CDR2 FQNEAQ. The CDR3 covers 16 residues. CDR3 amino acids: CASSPGPKNSNQPQHF. In DNA, the CDR3 is TGTGCCAGCAGCCCGGGACCAAAGAATAGCAATCAGCCCCAGCATTTT.

On this clonotype: Given a much more abundant clone one base away, this may be a read error. The chain carries TRBV20-1 and TRBJ1-2; weak D call: TRBD1 (6 bases). Germline lookup yields CDR1 DFQATT and CDR2 SNEGSKA (reference sequence). This CDR3 contains 12 residues. The CDR3 DNA reads as TGCAGTGCTATGGACAGTAACTCTGGCTACACCTTC. Its protein product is CSAMDSNSGYTF.

In this sample, this clonotype turned up a few times. The chain couples TRBV18 to TRBJ1-1; D is uncertain. The germline CDR1 and CDR2 sequences are KGHSH and LQKENI. With 6 bases removed from V and 4 bases from J, the gap between germline ends came to 9 bases. The CDR3 runs to 12 residues. This chain's CDR3 is CASSQVPTEAFF. CDR3 in DNA: TGTGCCAGCTCTCAAGTCCCCACTGAAGCTTTCTTT.

The chain employs TRBV20-1 and TRBJ2-1, with a possible D match to TRBD2 (6 bases). The J call may be mistaken, given a closer DNA end match to TRBJ2-7. The CDR3 runs to 14 residues. From germline, CDR1 is DFQATT and CDR2 SNEGSKA (reference sequence). The chain's CDR3 is CSTEGQTRAGEQYF. The CDR3 DNA follows: TGCAGTACGGAGGGGCAGACTAGGGCTGGTGAGCAGTACTTC.

This sequence joins TRBV15 and TRBJ2-7; D not certain. The ends were cut back, 3 bases at V and 3 bases at J, with 12 bases in the middle. In germline, CDR1 is LNHNV, CDR2 YYDKDF (reference sequence). This CDR3 is 14 amino acids long. The CDR3 region is CATSRGRVSYEQYF. CDR3 bases: TGTGCCACCAGCAGGGGTAGGGTGAGCTACGAGCAGTACTTC.

Concerning this clonotype itself: Compared with germline, one end of the junction differs, possibly owing to a read error. This chain uses TRBV7-7 with TRBJ2-7; TRBD2 agrees at 7 bases. This CDR3 region has 15 residues. The germline V gene encodes CDR1 SSHAT and CDR2 FNYEAQ (reference sequence). CDR3 nucleotide sequence: TGTGCTAGCAGCCCCGCGGGCGGGGGAATCTACGAGCAGTACTTC. Amino acid sequence: CASSPAGGGIYEQYF.

The sample holds many counts of this clonotype. J is TRBJ1-2 and V is TRBV27, with 7 bases matching TRBD1. CDR3 length: 12 amino acids. Trimming removed 7 bases from V and 4 bases from J; junction bases left unmatched: 3. CDR1 and CDR2 from the germline V gene are MNHEY and SMNVEV (reference sequence). The CDR3 is CASKGGPYGYTF. In DNA, the CDR3 is TGTGCCAGCAAAGGGGGCCCCTATGGCTACACCTTC.

The V gene is TRBV6-2 or TRBV6-3, the J gene TRBJ1-5, with D unresolved. This CDR3 is 14 amino acids long. Trimming cost V 5 bases and J 4 bases, with 12 bases left between them. The germline gives CDR1 MNHEY, CDR2 SVGEGT. The CDR3 bases are TGTGCCAGCAGTCCACGGCCCGGTAATCAGCCCCAGCATTTT. Translating it yields CASSPRPGNQPQHF.

The chain's CDR3 is CASSEAATSGVNEQFF. CDR3 in DNA: TGTGCCAGCAGTGAAGCCGCGACTAGCGGGGTCAATGAGCAGTTCTTC. The chain combines TRBV25-1 with TRBJ2-1, with 11 bases fitting TRBD2. CDR1 and CDR2 (germline): MGHDK, SYGVNS. This CDR3 has 16 residues. With V trimmed by 2 bases and J by 6 bases, 6 bases remained unmatched.

The chain is built from TRBV24-1 and TRBJ1-5; a weak D match, TRBD1 (5 bases). Germline assignment: CDR1 KGHDR and CDR2 SFDVKD. The V and J ends lost 8 bases and 8 bases respectively, with 15 bases between them. The CDR3 covers 13 residues. This CDR3 reads CATMGGPREPQHF. In nucleotides, the CDR3 is TGTGCCACCATGGGGGGACCGAGGGAGCCCCAGCATTTT.

In its sample, this clonotype was seen a few times. The chain has TRBV25-1 and TRBJ1-5, with no clear D. V lost 5 bases to trimming and J lost 5 bases, with 10 bases between them. Germline CDR1 reads MGHDK; CDR2 reads SYGVNS. The CDR3 sequence is 13 residues long. Here the CDR3 reads CASSKSGDQPQHF. The DNA of the CDR3 is TGTGCCAGCAGTAAATCCGGAGATCAGCCCCAGCATTTT.

The chain has TRBV7-9 and TRBJ1-2; D is possibly TRBD1 (5 bases). The CDR3 sequence is 15 residues long. V shed 4 bases and J shed 7 bases, with 19 bases lying between them. Germline values: CDR1 SEHNR, CDR2 FQNEAQ (reference sequence). CDR3 coding DNA: TGTGCCAGCAGCTATCTCTTCGGGGGAGACAGTGGCTACACCTTC. Amino acid sequence: CASSYLFGGDSGYTF.

The chain links TRBV20-1 to TRBJ2-1; a weak D match, TRBD1 (6 bases). This CDR3 is 11 amino acids long. V was shortened by 4 bases and J by 6 bases, with 7 bases between the two germline ends. Germline CDR1 reads DFQATT; CDR2 reads SNEGSKA (reference sequence). CDR3 DNA sequence: TGCAGTGCTAAGGACAGCAATGAGCAGTTCTTC. Encoded protein: CSAKDSNEQFF.

The sample holds many counts of this clonotype. The gene calls are TRBV10-3 and TRBJ2-2; 9 positions agree with TRBD1. J was trimmed by 6 bases and V by 8 bases; bases with no gene match: 4. Germline CDR1 is ENHRY and CDR2 is SYGVKD. The CDR3 totals 13 residues. The CDR3 sequence: CAIRDRAAGELFF. DNA for the CDR3: TGTGCCATCCGGGACAGGGCAGCCGGGGAGCTGTTTTTT.

This clonotype showed up just a few times. Sequence at one end of the junction differs from germline and may be a read error. The chain couples TRBV29-1 to TRBJ2-7; the D call may be TRBD1 or TRBD2 (5 bases each). The CDR3 extends over 16 amino acids. The germline CDR1 and CDR2 sequences are SQVTM and ANQGSEA. CDR3 region: CSVEGDVTRGSYEQYF. The CDR3 bases are TGCAGCGTGGAAGGGGACGTCACCCGTGGATCCTACGAGCAGTACTTC.

This clonotype was detected many times. This chain joins TRBV4-1 and TRBJ2-1; TRBD1 is a possible D gene (9 bases). CDR1 is MGHRA and CDR2 is YSYEKL in the germline V gene. The CDR3 is 18 amino acids. The germline V and J ends were trimmed by 3 bases and 3 bases, with 21 bases remaining between them. CDR3 sequence reads: CASSHPVVAGQGYNEQFF. The CDR3 DNA sequence: TGCGCCAGCAGCCACCCCGTGGTAGCGGGACAGGGCTACAATGAGCAGTTCTTC.

This clonotype appeared many times. The chain links TRBV11-2 to TRBJ1-2; D uncertain. Trimming left V 1 base short and J 2 bases short, with 8 bases between. CDR1 and CDR2 (germline): SGHAT, FQNNGV. The CDR3 has 14 residues. The CDR3 DNA sequence: TGTGCCAGCAGCTTAGCGGGAGCAAACTATGGCTACACCTTC. Its translation: CASSLAGANYGYTF.

This clonotype was counted between two and nine times. The chain carries TRBV5-6 and TRBJ2-7; 8 bases match TRBD2. V was pared by 0 bases and J by 9 bases, with 8 bases of the junction left unmatched. The CDR3 runs 14 residues. The V gene's germline CDR1 is SGHDT and CDR2 YYEEEE. The CDR3 nucleotides are TGTGCCAGCAGCTTGGCCGCCGGGAGGGCCGGGCAGTACTTC. Translating it yields CASSLAAGRAGQYF. Full variable domain (missing parts from reference TRBV5-6 and TRBJ2-7): DAGVTQSPTHLIKTRGQQVTLRCSPKSGHDTVSWYQQALGQGPQFIFQYYEEEERQRGNFPDRFSGHQFPNYSSELNVNALLLGDSALYLCASSLAAGRAGQYFGPGTRLTVT.

This clonotype was picked up a small number of times. The CDR3 sequence: CASSSTSEQYF. The CDR3 coding sequence is TGTGCCAGCAGCTCGACTAGTGAGCAGTACTTC. The chain carries TRBV7-6 and TRBJ2-7; TRBD2 might be the D (6 bases). Trimming shortened V by 4 bases and J by 7 bases, and 8 bases separated the two germline ends. The length of the CDR3 is 11 residues. Germline loops: CDR1 SGHVS, CDR2 FNYEAQ. Based on the CDR3 plus reference TRBV7-6 and TRBJ2-7, the full variable domain is GAGVSQSPRYKVTKRGQDVALRCDPISGHVSLYWYRQALGQGPEFLTYFNYEAQQDKSGLPNDRFSAERPEGSISTLTIQRTEQRDSAMYRCASSSTSEQYFGPGTRLTVT.